This record looks at one T cell receptor beta chain sequence and its context. Its antigen is not known. The data belong to a study of human T cells and chemical hapten exposure. Study at large: Patch testing placed 0.01% DPC on the upper back, with readings at 6 days.

General study results and limits: Unchanged with DPC sensitization were TCRs above 1 in 1000 frequency.

V shed 0 bases and J shed 5 bases, with 9 bases lying between them. The CDR3 sequence is 13 residues long. The germline CDR1 and CDR2 sequences are SGHNT and YYREEE (reference sequence). Documented time point: pre-sensitization, week 0. Treatment of the sample: therapeutic diphenylcyclopropenone sensitization with weekly scalp DPC. Donation of samples came from alopecia patients who were 18 to 70 years old and suitable for DPC. Unique molecular identifiers were attached to individual cDNA molecules during library preparation. TCRdb recomputed calls from the RACE reads with MiXCR, one row per CDR3 protein. The sample has 150,000 to 200,000 distinct CDR3 sequences; more than 25% are singletons.

V usage is TRBV5-4 and J usage is TRBJ2-7; no firm D call. The sample here was whole blood, taken in connection with sensitization to the hapten diphenylcyclopropenone (DPC). This receptor was identified in a woman between 25 and 40 years old with alopecia areata. Some clones in this sample may be carry-over from other donors' samples. The CDR3 here is CASSLAEYHEQYF. The CDR3, as DNA: TGTGCCAGCAGCTTGGCCGAGTACCACGAGCAGTACTTC.